This passage covers 27 T cell receptor beta chains from one sample sequenced in a study of spatial heterogeneity in lung cancer. TCRdb re-called the 5' RACE reads with MiXCR, one entry per CDR3 protein. The sample lists over 6,500 distinct CDR3 sequences; less than 5% were seen once. Indicated time point: sample taken at primary tumor resection. No cells were sorted before sequencing. The whole RNA sequenced was extracted from tumor, nontumor lung or frozen PBMC. Here the sequenced sample was normal lung tissue next to the tumor, taken at surgery. The origin of the receptors is a female donor with early-stage non-small cell lung cancer.

To note about this clonotype: The library was built for alpha chains, so this beta chain is an off-target read and its size means little. The chain is built from TRBV12-3 or TRBV12-4 and TRBJ1-1, with D possibly matching TRBD1 (6 bases). CDR3 size: 16 residues. Trimming took off 7 bases at V and 1 base at J, with 19 bases between the two ends. The DNA for the CDR3 is TGTGCCAGCACTTTTTCCCGGGGGCCGGGGAACACTGAAGCTTTCTTT. Translated: CASTFSRGPGNTEAFF.

This clonotype is medium-sized by share. Because this beta chain is a stray read in a library intended to capture alpha chains, its abundance should not be given much weight. This CDR3 reads CAISADRAYNEQFF. The CDR3 DNA sequence: TGTGCCATCAGTGCGGACAGGGCGTACAATGAGCAGTTCTTC. The gene calls are TRBV10-3 and TRBJ2-1, with TRBD1 matching over 8 bases. The CDR3 sequence is 14 residues long. With 4 bases clipped from V and 4 bases from J, the junction kept 3 bases outside the gene matches. Germline lookup yields CDR1 ENHRY and CDR2 SYGVKD.

This clonotype was detected ten times or more. A library prepared for alpha chains yielded this beta chain as an off-target read; its size is of little meaning. The V and J genes are TRBV7-2 and TRBJ2-7; D not resolved. This CDR3 spans 13 amino acids. Trimming stripped 3 bases from V and 4 bases from J, with 10 bases between. Germline assignment: CDR1 SGHTA and CDR2 FQGNSA. CDR3 in amino acids: CASSLRSWYEQYF. The CDR3, as DNA: TGTGCCAGCAGCTTGAGAAGTTGGTACGAGCAGTACTTC. The full variable domain, rest sourced from reference TRBV7-2 and TRBJ2-7, is GAGVSQSPSNKVTEKGKDVELRCDPISGHTALYWYRQSLGQGLEFLIYFQGNSAPDKSGLPSDRFSAERTGGSVSTLTIQRTQQEDSAVYLCASSLRSWYEQYFGPGTRLTVT.

In its sample, this clonotype was seen a few times. Compared with germline, one end of the junction differs, possibly owing to a read error. This beta chain appears as a stray read in a library generated for alpha chains; its size is not informative. The rearrangement joins TRBV11-2 to TRBJ2-3, with D unclear. Germline loops: CDR1 SGHAT, CDR2 FQNNGV. This CDR3 spans 12 amino acids. In DNA form, the CDR3 reads TGTGCCAACAGCTTATTGGACGATACGCAGTATTTT. It translates to CANSLLDDTQYF.

This clonotype was detected many times. The library was prepared for alpha chains; this beta chain is a stray read, so its frequency means little. The rearrangement uses TRBV10-3 and TRBJ2-3; D uncertain. Germline V CDR1 and CDR2: ENHRY, SYGVKD. Deletions cut 4 bases from V and 4 bases from J, with 6 bases between. The CDR3 loop spans 12 amino acids. CDR3 sequence reads: CAISGQADTQYF. Here the CDR3 DNA reads TGTGCCATCAGTGGTCAGGCAGATACGCAGTATTTT.

This clonotype rates as medium-sized (0.01 to 0.1%). Since it is a stray read in a library aimed at alpha chains, this beta chain has a size that is not meaningful. The rearrangement joins TRBV5-5 to TRBJ1-5; D is perhaps TRBD1 (5 bases). Per the germline V gene, CDR1 is SGHKS and CDR2 is YYEKEE (reference sequence). Trimming removed 0 bases at V and 5 bases at J, with 6 bases between. The CDR3 consists of 13 residues. CDR3 region: CASSLEQDQPQHF. In DNA form, the CDR3 reads TGTGCCAGCAGCTTGGAACAGGATCAGCCCCAGCATTTT.

By share of the sample, this clonotype is medium-sized. This beta chain is a stray read from a library made for alpha chains; its abundance is not meaningful. This chain joins TRBV7-2 and TRBJ2-1, with a possible D match to TRBD2 (7 bases). The V end was cut by 2 bases, the J end by 5 bases, with 13 bases between. This CDR3 comprises 15 residues. Germline V gene lookup returns CDR1 SGHTA and CDR2 FQGNSA. CDR3 region: CASSLYVGGHNEQFF. As DNA, the CDR3 is TGTGCCAGCAGCTTATACGTGGGGGGGCACAATGAGCAGTTCTTC.

This clonotype was seen at least ten times. Found in a library prepared for alpha chains, this beta chain is an off-target read, and its abundance has little meaning. The genes are TRBV11-3 and TRBJ2-7; D is perhaps TRBD2 (6 bases). The CDR3 runs 12 residues. Germline V gene data show CDR1 as SGHNT and CDR2 as YENEEA. Between the trimmed V and J ends, which lost 11 bases and 7 bases, there was a span of 18 bases. The chain's CDR3 is CASSGGKPEQYF. The CDR3 DNA reads as TGTGCCTCCTCTGGAGGGAAACCTGAGCAGTACTTC. Looking up the rest from reference TRBV11-3 and TRBJ2-7 gives the full variable domain: EAGVVQSPRYKIIEKKQPVAFWCNPISGHNTLYWYLQNLGQGPELLIRYENEEAVDDSQLPKDRFSAERLKGVDSTLKIQPAELGDSAVYLCASSGGKPEQYFGPGTRLTVT.

This clonotype was seen ten or more times. This beta chain came through as a stray read in a library set up for alpha chains, and its size says little. The chain couples TRBV28 to TRBJ2-5, with TRBD1 matching 9 bases. V lost 1 base and J lost 4; bases outside the gene matches: 4. Germline CDR1 MDHEN, CDR2 SYDVKM. This CDR3 is 15 amino acids long. CDR3 residues: CASSLSGQGLETQYF. CDR3 nucleotide sequence: TGTGCCAGCAGTTTATCGGGACAGGGATTAGAGACCCAGTACTTC.

This clonotype was seen repeatedly, ten times or more. This beta chain appears as a stray read in a library generated for alpha chains; its size is not informative. The chain employs TRBV20-1 and TRBJ1-1; 9 nucleotides align to TRBD1. Trimming cost V 1 base and J 3 bases; bases outside gene matches: 12. This CDR3 has 17 amino acids. Germline V gives CDR1 DFQATT, CDR2 SNEGSKA (reference sequence). The CDR3: CSARGDLDRGGDTEAFF. CDR3 in DNA: TGCAGTGCTAGAGGGGACTTGGACAGGGGAGGGGACACTGAAGCTTTCTTT.

At least ten counts were recorded for this clonotype. This beta chain is off target for a library built for alpha chains, so its abundance means little. This chain links TRBV27 with TRBJ2-1; D gene uncertain. Trimming removed 1 base from V and 5 bases from J, with 12 bases in between. Germline V gene sequence: CDR1 MNHEY, CDR2 SMNVEV (reference sequence). The CDR3 totals 15 residues. The DNA for the CDR3 is TGTGCCAGCAGTTTATACCCCACCGAGCACAATGAGCAGTTCTTC. It specifies CASSLYPTEHNEQFF.

This clonotype qualifies as medium-sized. Since it is a stray read in a library aimed at alpha chains, this beta chain has a size that is not meaningful. The chain carries TRBV5-1 and TRBJ2-1, with D possibly being TRBD2 (5 bases). This CDR3 is built from 14 residues. Looked up from germline, CDR1 is SGHRS and CDR2 is YFSETQ. The germline V and J ends were trimmed by 0 bases and 8 bases, with 12 bases remaining between them. CDR3 protein: CASSLGGSSDEQFF. In DNA form, the CDR3 reads TGCGCCAGCAGCTTGGGAGGGTCCTCGGATGAGCAGTTCTTC.

This clonotype was picked up many times. Because this beta chain is a stray read in a library intended to capture alpha chains, its abundance should not be given much weight. This chain connects TRBV12-3 or TRBV12-4 to TRBJ1-2; tentatively, D is TRBD1 (6 bases). This CDR3 region has 11 residues. V lost 3 bases, J lost 13 bases, and 12 bases lay in between. The CDR3 spells CASSFGGGPTF. The CDR3 nucleotides read TGTGCCAGCAGTTTTGGAGGGGGACCCACCTTC.

This clonotype has a count of ten or more. This beta chain was picked up by a library intended for alpha chains and is off target, so its count carries little meaning. The chain recombines TRBV19 with TRBJ1-5, with a weak D call TRBD1 (5 bases). Looked up from germline, CDR1 is LNHDA and CDR2 is SQIVND (reference sequence). This CDR3 has 16 residues. V lost 4 bases and J 0 bases, leaving 13 bases between the germline ends. The CDR3 DNA follows: TGTGCCAGTAGTAGGGGCCAAGCTTATAGCAATCAGCCCCAGCATTTT. Residues: CASSRGQAYSNQPQHF.

This clonotype is categorized as medium-sized (0.01 to 0.1%). This beta chain is off target for a library built for alpha chains, so its abundance means little. The chain recombines TRBV20-1 with TRBJ2-5; no firm D call. The CDR3 sequence is 13 residues long. Germline lookup yields CDR1 DFQATT and CDR2 SNEGSKA (reference sequence). Trimming cost V 5 bases and J 2 bases, with 12 bases left between them. The CDR3 region is CSASVPSQETQYF. CDR3 sequence (DNA): TGCAGTGCTTCTGTACCCTCACAAGAGACCCAGTACTTC.

This clonotype rates as medium-sized. A library prepared for alpha chains yielded this beta chain as an off-target read; its size is of little meaning. The rearrangement links TRBV12-3 or TRBV12-4 to TRBJ1-2; D call uncertain. The CDR3 totals 13 residues. Trimming left V 6 bases short and J 8 bases short, with 16 bases between. The CDR3 protein is CASRDQQDGGYTF. The CDR3, as DNA: TGTGCCAGCAGAGATCAGCAAGACGGGGGCTACACCTTC.

Relative to its sample, this clonotype is medium-sized. Little can be read into the size of this beta chain, an off-target read in a library designed for alpha chains. V gene TRBV7-9 combines with J gene TRBJ2-7; TRBD1 matches at 9 bases. Trimming took 3 bases from V and 6 from J; bases not matched to a gene: 9. Germline V gene lookup returns CDR1 SEHNR and CDR2 FQNEAQ (reference sequence). The CDR3 sequence is 15 residues long. DNA of the CDR3: TGTGCCAGCAGCTTGGCCACAGGGGGCTTGAGCGAGCAGTACTTC. As protein: CASSLATGGLSEQYF.

This clonotype is medium-sized within its sample. This beta chain is a stray sequence in a library constructed for alpha chains; its clone size is not meaningful. The chain recombines TRBV6-5 with TRBJ1-1, with D maybe TRBD1 (5 bases). The V end lost 7 bases, the J end lost 5 bases, and 11 bases lay between the germline ends. Germline V gene lookup returns CDR1 MNHEY and CDR2 SVGAGI. The CDR3 is 12 residues long. CDR3 protein: CASIGVGTEAFF. DNA of the CDR3: TGTGCCAGCATAGGGGTTGGGACTGAAGCTTTCTTT.

This clonotype was recorded at least ten times. This beta chain was picked up by a library intended for alpha chains and is off target, so its count carries little meaning. The V call is TRBV20-1, the J call TRBJ2-1, with 7 bases aligning to TRBD1. The CDR3 sequence is 14 residues long. Germline CDR1 is DFQATT and CDR2 is SNEGSKA (reference sequence). The ends lost 3 bases at V and 3 bases at J; junction bases unmatched: 5. DNA for the CDR3: TGCAGTGCTAGGGGCGGACAGGACTACAATGAGCAGTTCTTC. Its translation is CSARGGQDYNEQFF.

By share of the sample, this clonotype is medium-sized (0.01 to 0.1%). This beta chain came through as a stray read in a library set up for alpha chains, and its size says little. The chain couples TRBV5-5 to TRBJ1-2, with D uncertain. V gave up 0 bases and J gave up 4 bases, with 13 bases separating them. This CDR3 is built from 15 residues. Germline-derived CDR1 and CDR2 are SGHKS and YYEKEE (reference sequence). CDR3 in DNA: TGTGCCAGCAGCTTGGCGGGCGATACTCCCTATGGCTACACCTTC. As protein: CASSLAGDTPYGYTF.

This clonotype was counted ten times or more. With the library built for alpha chains, this beta chain is off target and its frequency is not meaningful. The J gene is TRBJ2-5, the V gene TRBV20-1, with a tentative D call TRBD2 (7 bases). Trimming cost V 5 bases and J 2 bases, with 15 bases left between them. The CDR3 runs 14 residues. Germline lookup yields CDR1 DFQATT and CDR2 SNEGSKA (reference sequence). CDR3 protein: CSAVKGGPQETQYF. The CDR3 DNA reads as TGCAGTGCTGTAAAGGGGGGGCCACAAGAGACCCAGTACTTC.

This clonotype occurred many times. The library was built for alpha chains, so this beta chain is an off-target read and its size means little. This sequence joins TRBV4-2 and TRBJ2-2; no clear D gene. This CDR3 spans 14 amino acids. Looked up from germline, CDR1 is LGHNA and CDR2 is YNFKEQ. The V gene lost 2 bases and the J gene lost 2 bases, with 6 bases spanning the gap. CDR3 protein: CASSQLTNTGELFF. The CDR3 nucleotides read TGTGCCAGCAGCCAACTGACCAACACCGGGGAGCTGTTTTTT.

In its sample, this clonotype was seen many times. As an off-target read in a library built for alpha chains, this beta chain has a frequency of little significance. The V gene is TRBV27, the J gene TRBJ1-2, with D possibly being TRBD1 (6 bases). Trimming removed 3 bases from V and 4 bases from J, with 9 bases in between. The CDR3 loop spans 13 amino acids. The V gene's germline CDR1 is MNHEY and CDR2 SMNVEV (reference sequence). The CDR3 loop reads CASSFTGSYGYTF. The CDR3 DNA sequence: TGTGCCAGCAGTTTCACAGGGTCCTATGGCTACACCTTC.

In this sample, this clonotype is medium-sized (0.01 to 0.1%). This beta chain is a stray read from a library made for alpha chains; its abundance is not meaningful. This chain joins TRBV6-6 and TRBJ2-7; no clear D. Germline V gives CDR1 MNHNY, CDR2 SVGAGI (reference sequence). This CDR3 comprises 12 residues. With 6 bases removed from V and 4 bases from J, the gap between germline ends came to 10 bases. CDR3 nucleotide sequence: TGTGCCAGCAGAAAAATAATTTACGAGCAGTACTTC. Its translation: CASRKIIYEQYF.

This clonotype has a count of ten or more. Since it is a stray read in a library aimed at alpha chains, this beta chain has a size that is not meaningful. The chain is built from TRBV2 and TRBJ2-3, with 10 bases identical to TRBD1. This CDR3 is 16 amino acids long. Germline CDR1 reads SNHLY; CDR2 reads FYNNEI. The junction had 8 bases not matched to a gene; V was cut back by 5 bases and J by 3 bases. The CDR3 DNA is TGTGCCAGCAGTCGCTGGGCGGGACAGGGGACAGATACGCAGTATTTT. This encodes CASSRWAGQGTDTQYF.

This clonotype is medium-sized in the sample. With the library built for alpha chains, this beta chain is off target and its frequency is not meaningful. The chain has TRBV6-5 and TRBJ1-1; D gene ambiguous. Trimming took off 10 bases at V and 5 bases at J, with 11 bases between the two ends. The CDR3 consists of 11 residues. The V gene's germline CDR1 is MNHEY and CDR2 SVGAGI. This CDR3 reads CATSLGTEAFF. DNA for the CDR3: TGTGCCACCTCGTTGGGGACTGAAGCTTTCTTT.

This clonotype was seen only a few times. This beta chain lies outside the target of a library built for alpha chains; its clone size means little. The V gene is TRBV29-1, the J gene TRBJ2-7; D perhaps matches TRBD2 (7 bases). The CDR3 covers 12 residues. Germline CDR1 is SQVTM and CDR2 is ANQGSEA. Trimming stripped 8 bases from V and 7 bases from J, with 18 bases between. This CDR3 reads CSFFGGPGEQYF. CDR3 DNA sequence: TGCAGCTTTTTCGGGGGGCCGGGGGAGCAGTACTTC.